The count of the clone carrying this TCR beta chain is one. Antigen specificity is unknown. This sample was taken from a study of shared clonotypes between healthy human individuals. V gave up 4 bases and J gave up 4 bases; unmatched junction bases: 8. CDR1 SGHRS and CDR2 YFSETQ come from the germline V gene. The CDR3 has 15 amino acids. Naive CD4+ cells were CD45RA-selected; the remaining cells were memory. Study results and limitations: A small donor pool kept down the genetic and exposure-history diversity that was represented.

Sequencing used immunoSEQ multiplex PCR; TCRdb keeps in-frame clones, though not all of them. The profile shows some 1.5 million clones, roughly 96% of them singletons. The chain employs TRBV5-1 and TRBJ2-4, with TRBD1 matching 7 bases. The origin of this receptor is a young man in good health. Sequenced sample: naive CD4+ T cells sorted from blood. Subset reported: CD45RA+ positively selected. The CDR3 bases are TGCGCCAGCAGCCGTGACAGGGTGGGAAAAAACATTCAGTACTTC. Amino acids: CASSRDRVGKNIQYF.